What follows are 5 T cell receptor beta chains derived from one specimen sequenced in a study of radiation and T cells in renal cell carcinoma. Clones were read by immunoSEQ multiplex PCR, and TCRdb kept only the in-frame ones, dropping some. The top ten clones hold under 25% of a sample with tens of thousands of clones, about three fifths of them seen once. Regarding treatment: treatment-naive control, cytoreductive nephrectomy. The sequencing used tumor tissue, collected from a patient whose treatment was nephrectomy without radiotherapy. The receptor set was obtained from a man aged 40-50 years with renal cell carcinoma.

The V and J genes are TRBV4-2 and TRBJ1-4; 7 nucleotides agree with TRBD1. CDR1 LGHNA and CDR2 YNFKEQ come from the germline V gene. This CDR3 comprises 16 residues. The J segment lost 8 bases and the V segment lost 2 bases, leaving 11 bases of the junction unmatched. The CDR3 loop is CASSQLPGQLIEKLFF. CDR3 sequence (DNA): TGTGCCAGCAGCCAACTTCCGGGACAGTTAATAGAAAAACTGTTTTTT.

This clone was detected only a few times. The chain joins TRBV11-2 to TRBJ1-2; 10 nucleotides align to TRBD1. The CDR3 runs to 16 residues. Looked up from germline, CDR1 is SGHAT and CDR2 is FQNNGV. V gave up 1 base and J gave up 5 bases; unmatched junction bases: 7. The CDR3 region has the DNA TGTGCCAGCAGCTTAGCAGGGACAGGGGTCATTTATGGCTACACCTTC. It yields the protein CASSLAGTGVIYGYTF.

The CDR3 DNA sequence: TGTGCCAGCAGTAGCAGTCTAGCAGGGGAGCTGTTTTTT. Encoded protein: CASSSSLAGELFF. This chain links TRBV6-4 with TRBJ2-2, with a tentative D call TRBD2 (5 bases). The CDR3 runs 13 residues. V was clipped by 5 bases and J by 8 bases, with 12 bases between them. The germline CDR1 and CDR2 sequences are MRHNA and SNTAGT.

The J gene is TRBJ1-2, the V gene TRBV6-5; D might be TRBD1 (6 bases). The V gene lost 4 bases and the J gene lost 5 bases, with 17 bases spanning the gap. The CDR3 consists of 15 residues. Germline values: CDR1 MNHEY, CDR2 SVGAGI. In nucleotides, the CDR3 is TGTGCCAGCAGTTCCCGGGGCCGGGGGCGGTATGGCTACACCTTC. Its translation: CASSSRGRGRYGYTF.

The rearrangement links TRBV6-1 to TRBJ2-3; 9 bases map to TRBD1. The CDR3 extends over 14 amino acids. The V segment lost 11 bases and the J segment 3 bases; nucleotides outside the gene matches: 9. The germline gives CDR1 MNHNS, CDR2 SASEGT. CDR3 bases: TGTGCCGGGGTCCTGGGACAGGGTACAGATACGCAGTATTTT. Encoded protein: CAGVLGQGTDTQYF.